This T cell receptor (beta chain) was observed in a study of response to subunit inactivated influenza vaccine. The germline V and J ends were trimmed by 5 bases and 0 bases, with 10 bases remaining between them. Germline CDR1 MNHNS, CDR2 SASEGT. This CDR3 spans 14 amino acids. TCRdb re-called the RT-PCR reads with MiXCR, one entry per CDR3 protein. The table includes more than 550,000 distinct CDR3 sequences, about 11% detected once. The data were also submitted as part of a second study, on T cells expressing NK-cell markers. That source adds: TCR beta libraries carry UMIs added by 5'RACE template switching. Repertoires of TCR beta were obtained from T cells sorted as CD3+CD56+NKG2C+, CD3+CD56+NKG2C- and CD3+CD56-NKG2C+. One of eight sequenced donors was HCMV-seronegative; the other seven were seropositive. Among CD8+ T cells from six donors, dominant NKG2C+ clonotypes accounted for about 1.0-7.0%.

The receptor was derived from a middle-aged man who received an inactivated influenza vaccine. The chain carries TRBV6-1 and TRBJ1-1, with no clear D. Sample: PBMCs from blood, taken on the day of vaccination. DNA for the CDR3: TGTGCCAGCAGTATGACAAAGATGAACACTGAAGCTTTCTTT. It is translated as CASSMTKMNTEAFF.